The present entry profiles one T cell receptor beta chain with its context. Its antigen is currently not known. No base qualities exist here, and no much larger clone lies one base off it. The sample belongs to a study of PD-1 blockade in classical Hodgkin lymphoma (dated by TCRdb to between 2020 and 2021). About the study as a whole: Nivolumab dosing was 3 mg/kg intravenously every 2 weeks, continuing until either disease progression or unacceptable toxicity. To define a peripheral blood immune signature of response to PD-1 blockade in classical Hodgkin lymphoma, the study combined TCR beta sequencing with CyTOF. On the study overall, not on this receptor specifically: The study covered only a single clinical trial cohort, and the causes of the repertoire differences, possibly disease activity or prior therapy, were still not defined. By C4D1, a significant rise was seen in CD4+ TCR diversity but not in CD8+ TCR diversity (p=0.0027 vs p=0.16), and the rise was most apparent among complete responders (p=0.02). Patients starting nivolumab less than 1 year after ASCT had lower diversity and were excluded from later analyses to avoid confounding by immune reconstitution. Baseline TCR diversity was reported to be lower in newly diagnosed patients than in healthy donors, and even lower in relapsed/refractory patients. Baseline diversity similar to that of newly diagnosed patients was observed in trial patients achieving complete response, whereas significantly lower diversity was observed in partial responders and progressors.

In the germline V gene, CDR1 corresponds to SQVTM and CDR2 to ANQGSEA. Spanning cysteine to phenylalanine, the CDR3 consists of 13 amino acids. Of the read, only the CDR3 DNA is kept; its 39 bases are in frame from base 1. Trimming takes 3 bases off V and 3 bases off J; junction bases not matched to a gene: 3. The time point label, as the study defines it: cycle 1 day 1 (C1D1), immediately before nivolumab initiation. Every trial patient had relapsed after autologous stem cell transplantation, and cohorts A, B and C differed in prior brentuximab vedotin exposure. A total of 50 to 70 patients with relapsed/refractory classical Hodgkin lymphoma made up the trial cohort, and each patient's best overall response was complete response, partial response or progressive disease. Trial patients were treated with single-agent nivolumab in the multi-cohort phase II CheckMate 205 trial. An independent review committee assessed best overall response by applying the 2007 International Working Group response criteria. Trial PBMCs were collected just before the start of nivolumab (C1D1) and during therapy at cycle 2 day 1 and cycle 4 day 1. Peripheral blood was collected in 8 mL Vacutainer Cell Preparation Tubes, from which PBMCs were isolated by centrifugation and then cryopreserved.

Genomic DNA was isolated using the Qiagen DNeasy kit from unsorted PBMCs as well as from negatively selected CD4+ and CD8+ fractions. TCR beta CDR3 regions were amplified by immunoSEQ multiplex PCR using primers annealing to V and J segments. A synthetic immune receptor repertoire was used to minimize amplification bias, and any residual bias was removed computationally once sequencing was done. The authors processed their data as follows. Repertoire diversity was quantified as the Shannon entropy index using custom Python scripts. The unsorted, CD4+ and CD8+ repertoires were each analyzed separately, with the exception of combined analyses, where CD4+ and CD8+ sequences were merged in silico. A clone was considered expanded if an increase in frequency of at least 2-fold after treatment relative to C1D1 was found, and a pseudocount of 0.5 was applied to clones undetected at baseline. Clones with 0 or 1 copy at C1D1 were defined as singleton clones, while clones with 2 or more copies were defined as non-singleton clones. Clones expanded in unsorted samples were annotated as CD4+, CD8+ or unknown by matching protein sequences in sorted samples from the same patient. Diversity changes from C1D1 to C4D1 were tested in paired samples using Wilcoxon tests. TCRdb retrieved this table from immuneACCESS and kept in-frame rearrangements only. Not all clones are present; in checked studies, unresolved V genes account for under half, and no reason is known for the remainder. Clone size and the V and J calls come from that table; the DNA yielded D and trimming. This sample gives some 93,000 clones in total; 80% to 95% of them show up just once. The ten largest clones represent 2.8% of the sample.

The sample here was peripheral blood mononuclear cells (PBMCs), taken at baseline. The receptor comes from a human donor with classical Hodgkin lymphoma. This chain joins TRBV29-1 to TRBJ2-7; a stretch of 9 junction bases matches TRBD1. The nucleotides read TGCAGCGTTGAGGGACAGGGAGTCTACGAGCAGTACTTC. Its translation is CSVEGQGVYEQYF.